This entry features one T cell receptor beta chain sequence. This clone was observed a handful of times. No antigen is known for it. No qualities accompany the bases; no much larger clone lies one base away. This sample is drawn from a study of cytomegalovirus exposure and HLA in healthy donors (TCRdb year 2017). For context, the study as a whole: According to an earlier analysis of a few hundred of the donors, 150 million to 200 million T cells yielded 95 million to 140 million unique TCR beta sequences and approximately 300 Gb of sequence data. Approximately 300 gigabases of sequencing data and approximately 85 million unique TCR sequences were included in an early release covering about 600 HLA-typed donors. Of the roughly 430 genotyped donors, over 70% fell in the genetic ancestry cluster associated with self-reported Caucasian donors. The study was designed to test whether signatures of past pathogen exposure could be identified by cataloging public T cell receptors. The T cell repertoires of roughly 660 subjects were profiled by immunosequencing and related to cytomegalovirus serostatus. Besides the first cohort of 666 subjects, a separate validation cohort made up of around 120 different subjects was used. To predict cytomegalovirus infection status, the study brought together high-throughput TCR immunosequencing, statistical association of individual TCRs with disease status, and machine learning. To study patterns of TCR occurrence, a later analysis re-analyzed previously published TCR beta repertoires from 700 or so donors and added high-resolution HLA genotyping. Rather than drawing on any new phenotypic data, the later analysis identified candidate immune exposures from TCR beta sequences and the way those sequences occurred across donors. In an earlier analysis of roughly 540 of the donors, high-throughput TCR beta sequencing was used to judge whether each TCR beta V gene segment behaved as functional or pseudogenic. Donor age, sex, ethnicity and CMV serostatus were collected together with the repertoire data. A later genetic analysis used genome-wide SNP genotypes for about 65% of the roughly 670 donors, treating that subset as a discovery cohort. All discovery cohort repertoires had been generated using a single sequencing platform. HLA typing covered class I and class II loci at four-digit resolution. The number of typed donors differed by locus: about 620-630 for A, B, C, DRB1 and DQB1; 522 for DQA1; roughly 600 for DPA1; and around 470 for DPB1. Roughly five DR-DQ haplotypes were handled as single units for association and clustering because linkage in the cohort was strong. On average, roughly 250,000 unique TCR beta nucleotide sequences were sequenced per donor among about 400 genotyped donors of the cohort, with roughly 18% of those sequences being non-productive.

Study-wide conclusions, independent of this receptor: The earlier analysis of 587 of the donors excluded some 15 rarely observed V segments, including chromosome 9 orphons, because counts were too low. A cluster of highly shared sequence variants was judged likely to represent a technical artifact of the sequencing pipeline. According to a later analysis, parvovirus B19, influenza, CMV and Epstein-Barr virus appeared linked to several top co-occurrence clusters. According to the authors, the approach could potentially be generalized to other disease states and immunological phenotypes. According to a later analysis, TCR association rates differed among HLA loci, with DRB1 alleles showing the most associated TCRs and HLA-C alleles showing the fewest. In a later analysis, HLA-associated TCR beta chains showed more clonal expansion and lower generation probabilities than non-associated chains that were equally common. In a later analysis, 16,951 TCR beta sequences were associated with specific HLA alleles at a false discovery rate of 0.05. The classifier was reported to diagnose cytomegalovirus status with high specificity and sensitivity in both the original cohort and the validation cohort. In the study, 150 to 200 TCR beta chains were listed as associated with cytomegalovirus. A later genetic analysis reported fewer N-insertions in productive TCRs among donors in an Asian-associated ancestry cluster than the roughly 620-donor mean. For the cohort, immune exposure information was limited to CMV serostatus. Broadly in line with IMGT annotations, most TCR beta V segments showed up in productive rearrangements about 87% or about 30% of the time in an earlier analysis of approximately 600 of the donors. Most TCR sequences were seen in very few donors, while some public TCRs were found in many individuals. Some IMGT-functional V segments, including TRBV6-2 and TRBV6-3, could not be told apart with the 87-base-pair reads, so those segments were excluded. Because some donors lacked HLA typing at each locus, the association tests relied only on the typed subset. The cohort was sequenced for TCR beta chains only, and without alpha or paired-chain data the features that could be detected were limited. In a later genetic analysis, a missense DCLRE1C variant was associated with V-gene and J-gene trimming of TCR beta chains, and the association was replicated in an independent cohort. Sequencing depth was assumed to be roughly uniform across donors in the presence/absence analyses, though that assumption may not hold. In vitro tests confirmed that a few of the cytomegalovirus-associated TCR beta chains recognize cytomegalovirus antigens. According to a later analysis, most CMV-associated TCR beta chains appeared to be HLA-restricted, and the HLA associations seemed to be driven largely by CMV exposure. A further reported finding was that TCR beta sequences accurately predicted the HLA-A and HLA-B alleles for most subjects in the first cohort. When HLA alleles, especially DR and DQ, strongly co-occurred, attributing TCR associations to individual alleles was difficult. Correlated functional status among segregating V segments might reflect linkage disequilibrium, but an unknown experimental factor could not be ruled out.

Library prep was done by the immunoSEQ multiplex PCR assay. For the multiplex PCR, a mixture combining 60 forward primers for TCR Vbeta segments and 13 reverse primers for TCR Jbeta segments was used. The CDR3 region of rearranged TCR beta genes was amplified from genomic DNA by a multiplex PCR assay. Amplified TCR beta libraries were sequenced as 87-base-pair reads on the Illumina HiSeq System. Regarding the original processing steps: Across the 666 repertoires, a later analysis counted tens of millions of unique TCR beta chains, some 11 million of which were shared by at least two donors. Raw reads were error-corrected and collapsed into unique sequences by a nearest-neighbor algorithm in which closely related sequences were merged to remove PCR and sequencing errors. To assign V, D and J gene segments, CDR3 sequences were aligned to IMGT reference sequences. For a sequence to be retained, at least a six-nucleotide match to both a V gene segment and a J gene segment was required. A rearrangement was called productive if the CDR3 had no stop codons and remained in frame with V and J, and every other rearrangement was called non-productive. Following IMGT convention, CDR3 was defined as the stretch from the second conserved V-encoded cysteine up to the conserved J-encoded phenylalanine. In an earlier analysis of more than 550 of the donors, sequences lacking an unambiguous match to a single V gene segment were excluded. An earlier analysis of approximately 590 of the donors called V segments functional above 56.7% productive rearrangements and segregating when the between-donor standard deviation exceeded 5%. To diagnose cytomegalovirus status from the catalog of TCR beta chain sequences, a statistical classification framework was built. In a later analysis, V and J genes were assigned by comparing TCR nucleotide sequences against IMGT/GENE-DB human TR gene sequences. The TCRdist pipeline was used in a later analysis to assign CDR3 sequences and most-parsimonious VDJ recombination scenarios. In a later analysis, each TCR beta chain was defined by its CDR3 amino acid sequence together with its V-gene family, and reads without a unique V-gene family were excluded. A later analysis removed several hundred highly shared, low-generation-probability nucleotide sequences to deal with suspected cross-contamination and a sequencing artifact. In a later analysis, a clonal expansion index for each public chain was calculated from normalized within-repertoire ranks of inferred template counts. In a later analysis, generation probabilities were computed with a VDJ recombination model fitted to out-of-frame rearrangements, and the resulting probabilities were checked against IGoR. A later analysis scored TCR-TCR, TCR-HLA and TCR-CMV co-occurrence with hypergeometric tests, applying a repertoire-size bias correction to TCR pairs. A later analysis estimated false discovery rates by permuting HLA or CMV assignments 20 times. A later analysis grouped co-occurring TCRs with DBSCAN, adding TCRdist sequence similarity when clustering within HLA-allele-positive subsets. Repertoires with fewer than 30,000 or more than 120,000 public chains, plus five repertoires with anomalous nucleotide sharing, were excluded from co-occurrence clustering. The source is immuneACCESS, and TCRdb retained only in-frame sequences with V and J called. Part of the clones is not carried over; for the studies checked, unresolved V genes explain less than half of this, and the remainder is unexplained. V, J and clone size are taken as reported in that table, and D and trimming were inferred from the DNA itself. This sample comprises around 91,000 clones, about two thirds of them detected only once. Approximately 2.2% of the sample is taken by the ten largest.

The cohort was made up of 500 to 800 healthy bone marrow donors. Cohort members were all nominally healthy when sampled, although unrecorded immune exposures were likely present. Of the roughly 670 cohort members, about 290 had a positive CMV serostatus and 352 had a negative one, while no CMV serostatus was recorded for the donor. A peripheral blood sample was collected from each donor, and TCR beta sequencing was performed on peripheral blood mononuclear cells. The Qiagen DNeasy Blood Extraction Kit was used to extract genomic DNA from the blood cell samples. The CDR3 covers 15 residues, taking in both the cysteine and the phenylalanine. CDR3 DNA is the only sequence kept; it has 45 bases, read in frame from the first base. V is cut back by 2 bases and J by 0 bases, with 3 bases in the junction unmatched. Reading the germline V gene gives CDR1 SGHVS and CDR2 FNYEAQ.

This TCR was sampled from a human donor in good health. Material for sequencing was PBMCs. The chain joins TRBV7-6 to TRBJ2-7; 8 central nucleotides agree with TRBD2. This receptor has the CDR3 CASSLNLAGSYEQYF. The bases read TGTGCCAGCAGCTTAAACCTAGCGGGCTCCTACGAGCAGTACTTC. Extended through the reference TRBV7-6 and TRBJ2-7 proteins, this CDR3 yields the full variable domain: GAGVSQSPRYKVTKRGQDVALRCDPISGHVSLYWYRQALGQGPEFLTYFNYEAQQDKSGLPNDRFSAERPEGSISTLTIQRTEQRDSAMYRCASSLNLAGSYEQYFGPGTRLTVT.